This T cell receptor (beta chain) was captured in a study of cytomegalovirus exposure and HLA in healthy donors. Study-level results: There were 150 to 200 TCR beta chains listed as cytomegalovirus-associated.

The V segment lost 4 bases and the J segment 0 bases; nucleotides outside the gene matches: 5. The CDR3 spans 15 residues. CDR1 is SGHAT, CDR2 FQDESV, per germline (reference sequence). This clone was counted a few times. Its cognate antigen is unknown. Both 60 Vbeta primers and 13 Jbeta primers went into the PCR. Generated by immunoSEQ multiplex PCR, the TCRdb table keeps only in-frame clones and is missing some. The data contain about 140,000 clones, around 59% of them singletons. V and J are TRBV11-1 and TRBJ1-1, with 7 bases matching TRBD1. The sequence derives from a male donor in good health and CMV-seronegative. The sample was PBMCs. CDR3 sequence: CASSSAGTVNTEAFF. The CDR3 DNA sequence: TGTGCCAGCAGCTCCGCCGGGACAGTGAACACTGAAGCTTTCTTT.